The present TCR beta chain was sequenced within a study of blood T cell repertoires in COVID-19. Profiled with immunoSEQ multiplex PCR; TCRdb holds only in-frame clones, not every one. Here the sample spans more than 250,000 clones, approximately 82% being singletons. Trimming left V 3 bases short and J 8 bases short, with 17 bases between. Looked up from germline, CDR1 is SGDLS and CDR2 is YYNGEE. CDR3 length: 14 amino acids. This chain uses TRBV9 with TRBJ1-2, with D possibly being TRBD1 (6 bases). This clonotype was sampled from a man in his forties who had been exposed to COVID-19. Sequencing used PBMCs or T cells enriched from blood (not recorded which). The CDR3 sequence is CASSAQTGIIGYTF. DNA for the CDR3: TGTGCCAGCAGCGCCCAGACAGGAATAATAGGCTACACCTTC.